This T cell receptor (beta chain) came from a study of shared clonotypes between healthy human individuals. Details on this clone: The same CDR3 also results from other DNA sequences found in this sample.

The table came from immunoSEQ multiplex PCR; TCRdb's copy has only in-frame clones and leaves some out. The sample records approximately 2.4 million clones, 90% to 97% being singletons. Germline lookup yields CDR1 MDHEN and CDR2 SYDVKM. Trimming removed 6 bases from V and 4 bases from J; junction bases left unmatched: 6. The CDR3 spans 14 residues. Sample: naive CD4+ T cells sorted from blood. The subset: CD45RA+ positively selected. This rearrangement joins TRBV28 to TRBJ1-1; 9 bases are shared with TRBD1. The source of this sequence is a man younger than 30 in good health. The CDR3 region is CASSPGQGGTEAFF. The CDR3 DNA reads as TGTGCCAGCAGCCCGGGACAGGGAGGCACTGAAGCTTTCTTT.